This entry is about one TCR beta chain. CDR1 is LNHDA and CDR2 is SQIVND in the germline V gene (reference sequence). This CDR3 has 14 amino acids. Germline trimming cut 3 bases from V and 7 bases from J; bases unmatched to any gene: 7. The data are from a study of blood T cell repertoires in COVID-19. Study overall: Spain, Italy and the United States supplied samples that represented acute and convalescent COVID-19.

Original methodology: How many nucleated cells were present was estimated from reference gene primer amplification. TCRdb's table, derived via immunoSEQ multiplex PCR, lists solely in-frame clones and lacks some. The DNA gave D and trimming, while V, J and clone size come from that table. The repertoire holds roughly 100,000 clones, with 76% as singletons. This TCR was sampled from an elderly man with COVID-19, enrolled during active disease. Sequenced: peripheral blood. The V call is TRBV19, the J call TRBJ1-1; TRBD1 aligns across 8 bases. CDR3 sequence: CASSIIQGAGEAFF. DNA for the CDR3: TGTGCCAGTAGTATCATCCAGGGGGCGGGTGAAGCTTTCTTT.